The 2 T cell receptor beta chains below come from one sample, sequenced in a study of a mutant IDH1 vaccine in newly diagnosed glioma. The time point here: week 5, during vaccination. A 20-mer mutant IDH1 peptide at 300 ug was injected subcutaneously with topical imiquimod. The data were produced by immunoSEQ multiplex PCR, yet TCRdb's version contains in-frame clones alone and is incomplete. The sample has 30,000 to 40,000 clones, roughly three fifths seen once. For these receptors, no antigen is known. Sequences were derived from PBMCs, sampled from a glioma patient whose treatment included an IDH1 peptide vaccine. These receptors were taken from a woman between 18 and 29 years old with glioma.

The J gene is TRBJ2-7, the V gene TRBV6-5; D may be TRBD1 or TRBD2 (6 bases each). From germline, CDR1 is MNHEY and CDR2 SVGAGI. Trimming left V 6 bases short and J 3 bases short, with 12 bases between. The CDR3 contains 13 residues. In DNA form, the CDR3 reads TGTGCCAGCAGCCGGGGGCAGGGCTACGAGCAGTACTTC. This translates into CASSRGQGYEQYF.

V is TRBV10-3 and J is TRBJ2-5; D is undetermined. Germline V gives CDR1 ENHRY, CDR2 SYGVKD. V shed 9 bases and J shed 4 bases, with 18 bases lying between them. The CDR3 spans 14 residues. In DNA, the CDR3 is TGTGCCATACAACAGAACGAGTTGCGAGAGACCCAGTACTTC. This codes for CAIQQNELRETQYF.